The 30 T cell receptor beta chains presented below share a single source sample, sequenced in a study of blood T cell repertoires in COVID-19. Clones were read by immunoSEQ multiplex PCR, and TCRdb kept only the in-frame ones, dropping some. This table holds some 160,000 clones, more than 70% found once. The sample comprised peripheral blood. These receptors were obtained from a woman aged 50 to 60 with acute or convalescent COVID-19.

V is TRBV6-2 or TRBV6-3 and J is TRBJ1-5; D uncertain. This CDR3 spans 14 amino acids. V lost 0 bases and J 3 bases, leaving 6 bases between the germline ends. CDR1 MNHEY and CDR2 SVGEGT come from the germline V gene. This chain's CDR3 is CASSYSGINQPQHF. The CDR3 DNA follows: TGTGCCAGCAGTTACTCCGGGATCAATCAGCCCCAGCATTTT.

This clone appeared once. The CDR3 is CASSSLARVPSTDTQYF. The DNA of the CDR3 is TGTGCCAGCAGCTCGCTGGCTCGGGTCCCCTCCACAGATACGCAGTATTTT. This chain connects TRBV7-8 to TRBJ2-3; D is ambiguous. Germline V gene sequence: CDR1 SGHVS, CDR2 FQNEAQ. Deletions cut 4 bases from V and 2 bases from J, with 19 bases between. The CDR3 length is 17 residues.

This chain links TRBV4-2 with TRBJ1-5; D gene ambiguous. V was clipped by 4 bases and J by 5 bases, with 12 bases between them. The germline V gene has CDR1 LGHNA and CDR2 YNFKEQ. The CDR3 contains 14 residues. CDR3 nucleotide sequence: TGTGCCAGCAGCCGAAAAGACACGGATCAGCCCCAGCATTTT. The encoded protein is CASSRKDTDQPQHF.

The chain uses TRBV5-1 and TRBJ2-1, with TRBD1 matching over 12 bases. Trimming took 5 bases from V and 8 from J; bases not matched to a gene: 5. Germline V gene data show CDR1 as SGHRS and CDR2 as YFSETQ. This CDR3 comprises 14 residues. The CDR3 here is CASRPGTGGDEQFF. The CDR3 DNA reads as TGCGCCAGCAGACCAGGGACAGGGGGCGATGAGCAGTTCTTC.

The V gene is TRBV9, the J gene TRBJ1-5; TRBD1 matches at 8 bases. V lost 0 bases to trimming and J lost 3 bases; unmatched junction nucleotides: 2. Per germline, CDR1 SGDLS and CDR2 YYNGEE. There are 15 residues in the CDR3. In DNA form, the CDR3 reads TGTGCCAGCAGCGTAGGGACAGGGTCCAATCAGCCCCAGCATTTT. As protein: CASSVGTGSNQPQHF. Filled out from reference TRBV9 and TRBJ1-5, the complete variable domain reads DSGVTQTPKHLITATGQRVTLRCSPRSGDLSVYWYQQSLDQGLQFLIQYYNGEERAKGNILERFSAQQFPDLHSELNLSSLELGDSALYFCASSVGTGSNQPQHFGDGTRLSIL.

The gene calls are TRBV3-1 (or the pseudogene TRBV3-2) and TRBJ2-1; the match to TRBD2 covers 14 bases. The CDR3 is 16 amino acids. CDR1 is LGHDT and CDR2 is YNNKEL in the germline V gene (reference sequence). Trimming cost V 8 bases and J 4 bases; bases outside gene matches: 7. The CDR3 DNA sequence: TGTGCCAGCGAAGGGACTAGCGGGGGTTGGTACAATGAGCAGTTCTTC. Its translation: CASEGTSGGWYNEQFF.

This clone showed up many times. J is TRBJ1-5 and V is TRBV3-1 (or the pseudogene TRBV3-2); TRBD1 might be the D (5 bases). The CDR3 has 17 residues. Germline CDR1 and CDR2: LGHDT and YNNKEL (reference sequence). Trimming shortened V by 1 base and J by 2 bases, and 15 bases separated the two germline ends. CDR3 nucleotide sequence: TGTGCCAGCAGCCAAGGTTTCTTCCAGGGCGGCAATCAGCCCCAGCATTTT. Translated: CASSQGFFQGGNQPQHF.

Written as DNA, the CDR3 is TGTGCCAGCAGAGAGGGACAGGGGTTTGAAAAACTGTTTTTT. Amino acids: CASREGQGFEKLFF. The V and J genes are TRBV28 and TRBJ1-4; 10 bases map to TRBD1. The V and J ends lost 6 bases and 7 bases, in that order; junction bases with no gene match: 5. Germline loops: CDR1 MDHEN, CDR2 SYDVKM. CDR3 size: 14 residues.

The J gene is TRBJ2-6, the V gene TRBV11-2; possibly TRBD2 for D (6 bases). Trimming took 8 bases from V and 1 from J, leaving 21 bases between them. The CDR3 spans 18 residues. In germline, CDR1 is SGHAT, CDR2 FQNNGV. The DNA for the CDR3 is TGTGCCAGCGCCCCGGAGGGGTTGTATCTGTCTGGGGCCAACGTCCTGACTTTC. Residues: CASAPEGLYLSGANVLTF.

The chain recombines TRBV4-1 with TRBJ1-2, with 8 positions matching TRBD1. J was trimmed by 4 bases and V by 7 bases; bases with no gene match: 8. CDR1 is MGHRA and CDR2 is YSYEKL in the germline V gene. This CDR3 is built from 14 residues. CDR3 bases: TGCGCCAGCACACAGGGGGAGATAGGCTATGGCTACACCTTC. It specifies CASTQGEIGYGYTF.

The V call is TRBV19, the J call TRBJ2-1; 13 bases align to TRBD2. With V trimmed by 4 bases and J by 4 bases, 7 bases remained unmatched. CDR3 size: 17 residues. Germline V gene sequence: CDR1 LNHDA, CDR2 SQIVND (reference sequence). The CDR3 region is CASSTGTSGVTYNEQFF. The CDR3 DNA reads as TGTGCCAGTAGTACCGGGACTAGCGGGGTGACTTACAATGAGCAGTTCTTC.

The chain employs TRBV2 and TRBJ2-5, with TRBD2 matching over 11 bases. V was pared by 4 bases and J by 2 bases, with 3 bases of the junction left unmatched. Germline CDR1 SNHLY, CDR2 FYNNEI. CDR3 length: 15 amino acids. The CDR3 DNA reads as TGTGCCAGCAGTGGACTAGCGGGGACACAAGAGACCCAGTACTTC. This codes for CASSGLAGTQETQYF.

The genes are TRBV19 and TRBJ1-3; TRBD1 agrees at 7 bases. The V gene end was trimmed by 7 bases and the J gene end by 0 bases; junction bases not matched to a gene: 6. Germline lookup yields CDR1 LNHDA and CDR2 SQIVND (reference sequence). The CDR3 covers 15 residues. The CDR3 sequence is CASTADRSSGNTIYF. CDR3 in DNA: TGTGCCAGTACCGCGGACAGGTCCTCTGGAAACACCATATATTTT.

This clone has a single count. The chain is built from TRBV24-1 and TRBJ2-2; tentative D call: TRBD1 (8 bases). V was shortened by 5 bases and J by 3 bases, with 21 bases between the two germline ends. This CDR3 has 18 amino acids. Per germline, CDR1 KGHDR and CDR2 SFDVKD. The CDR3 sequence: CATSGHSQAGQDTGELFF. Written as DNA, the CDR3 is TGTGCCACCAGTGGACACAGCCAAGCGGGACAGGACACCGGGGAGCTGTTTTTT.

The chain's CDR3 is CASSSPSNNEKLFF. For the CDR3, the DNA is TGTGCCAGCAGTTCTCCGTCTAATAATGAAAAACTGTTTTTT. This chain uses TRBV25-1 with TRBJ1-4; D is unclear. Germline CDR1 and CDR2: MGHDK and SYGVNS. V gave up 5 bases and J gave up 4 bases, with 11 bases separating them. CDR3 length: 14 residues.

The chain recombines TRBV2 with TRBJ2-2; D perhaps matches TRBD1 (6 bases). The CDR3 is made up of 14 amino acids. V dropped 5 bases and J dropped 1 base, with 8 bases sitting between them. Germline values: CDR1 SNHLY, CDR2 FYNNEI. This CDR3 is CASSLQGNTGELFF. CDR3 coding DNA: TGTGCCAGCAGTTTACAGGGGAACACCGGGGAGCTGTTTTTT. Full variable domain (rest looked up from reference TRBV2 and TRBJ2-2): EPEVTQTPSHQVTQMGQEVILRCVPISNHLYFYWYRQILGQKVEFLVSFYNNEISEKSEIFDDQFSVERPDGSNFTLKIRSTKLEDSAMYFCASSLQGNTGELFFGEGSRLTVL.

The chain links TRBV5-1 to TRBJ1-2; 10 bases fit TRBD1. After removal of 3 bases from V and 7 bases from J, the junction contained 9 bases not matched to a gene. Per germline, CDR1 SGHRS and CDR2 YFSETQ. This CDR3 is built from 15 residues. CDR3 in amino acids: CASSSPGQGLPGYTF. CDR3 bases: TGCGCCAGCAGCTCACCGGGACAGGGGCTGCCTGGCTACACCTTC.

The rearrangement uses TRBV9 and TRBJ1-6; TRBD1 matches 10 bases. CDR1 SGDLS and CDR2 YYNGEE come from the germline V gene. V lost 3 bases to trimming and J lost 7 bases; unmatched junction nucleotides: 4. The CDR3 is 15 amino acids. CDR3 sequence reads: CASSATGQGNSPLHF. CDR3 nucleotide sequence: TGTGCCAGCAGCGCGACGGGACAGGGGAATTCACCCCTCCACTTT. The entire variable domain, with the rest obtained from reference TRBV9 and TRBJ1-6, is as follows: DSGVTQTPKHLITATGQRVTLRCSPRSGDLSVYWYQQSLDQGLQFLIQYYNGEERAKGNILERFSAQQFPDLHSELNLSSLELGDSALYFCASSATGQGNSPLHFGNGTRLTVT.

The rearrangement uses TRBV7-2 and TRBJ2-5; 8 nucleotides match TRBD2. The V segment lost 1 base and the J segment 4 bases; nucleotides outside the gene matches: 17. The CDR3 contains 19 residues. Germline loops: CDR1 SGHTA, CDR2 FQGNSA. In DNA form, the CDR3 reads TGTGCCAGCAGCTTAGAGAGTTACACCCGGGGGGGCCGGAGAGAGACCCAGTACTTC. Residues: CASSLESYTRGGRRETQYF.

The chain employs TRBV3-1 (or the pseudogene TRBV3-2) and TRBJ2-2; D possibly corresponds to TRBD2 (7 bases). This CDR3 contains 15 residues. CDR1 LGHDT and CDR2 YNNKEL come from the germline V gene (reference sequence). The V gene lost 3 bases and the J gene lost 4 bases, with 12 bases spanning the gap. CDR3 sequence (DNA): TGTGCCAGCAGCCACGGGGGGCCAGCCACCGGGGAGCTGTTTTTT. Translation: CASSHGGPATGELFF.

The chain recombines TRBV7-9 with TRBJ2-5; no reliable D call. V was trimmed by 5 bases and J by 1 base, leaving 11 bases between them. This CDR3 region has 14 residues. The germline V gene has CDR1 SEHNR and CDR2 FQNEAQ (reference sequence). This CDR3 is CASSRESLQETQYF. The CDR3 bases are TGTGCCAGCAGCCGTGAGAGCCTCCAAGAGACCCAGTACTTC.

This clone was observed a single time. The CDR3 loop is CASTKNQRSPLHF. The CDR3 DNA reads TGTGCCAGCACAAAGAACCAGAGGTCCCCCCTCCACTTT. V and J are TRBV12-3 or TRBV12-4 and TRBJ1-6; the D is unclear. This CDR3 has 13 residues. Trimming cost V 7 bases and J 13 bases, with 17 bases left between them.

The chain recombines TRBV5-1 with TRBJ2-7; 11 positions match TRBD2. V shed 6 bases, J shed 0 bases, and the junction held 11 bases outside the gene matches. CDR1 and CDR2 (germline): SGHRS, YFSETQ. This CDR3 has 17 residues. This chain's CDR3 is CASTQSGLADSSYEQYF. As DNA, the CDR3 is TGCGCCAGCACGCAATCGGGACTAGCGGACAGCTCCTACGAGCAGTACTTC. Filled out from reference TRBV5-1 and TRBJ2-7, the complete variable domain reads KAGVTQTPRYLIKTRGQQVTLSCSPISGHRSVSWYQQTPGQGLQFLFEYFSETQRNKGNFPGRFSGRQFSNSRSEMNVSTLELGDSALYLCASTQSGLADSSYEQYFGPGTRLTVT.

This clone has just a few counts. This chain joins TRBV4-3 and TRBJ1-6; D is undetermined. The CDR3 spans 13 residues. Germline V lookup: CDR1 LGHNA, CDR2 YSLEER. V was shortened by 1 base and J by 8 bases, with 6 bases between the two germline ends. CDR3 loop: CASSQVSDSPLHF. The DNA for the CDR3 is TGCGCCAGCAGCCAAGTTTCGGATTCACCCCTCCACTTT.

This chain uses TRBV6-2 or TRBV6-3 with TRBJ2-7; D perhaps matches TRBD2 (6 bases). The CDR3 length is 14 residues. The V gene lost 2 bases and the J gene lost 4 bases, with 12 bases spanning the gap. From germline, CDR1 is MNHEY and CDR2 SVGEGT. This CDR3 reads CASSYGGVRYEQYF. The CDR3 DNA reads as TGTGCCAGCAGTTACGGAGGGGTGAGATACGAGCAGTACTTC.

This rearrangement joins TRBV14 to TRBJ1-1, with D possibly being TRBD1 (6 bases). Germline V gene data show CDR1 as SGHDN and CDR2 as FVKESK. Trimming took 6 bases from V and 4 from J, leaving 18 bases between them. This CDR3 spans 15 amino acids. The CDR3 loop is CASSPTGLGGTEAFF. For the CDR3, the DNA is TGTGCCAGCAGTCCAACAGGGCTAGGAGGCACTGAAGCTTTCTTT.

The chain uses TRBV5-5 and TRBJ1-4; the D is unclear. Germline assignment: CDR1 SGHKS and CDR2 YYEKEE (reference sequence). The ends were cut back, 4 bases at V and 5 bases at J, with 15 bases in the middle. This CDR3 has 15 amino acids. CDR3 bases: TGTGCCAGCAGCCCCGTTCCAGAGGGAAATGAAAAACTGTTTTTT. Amino acid sequence: CASSPVPEGNEKLFF.

The gene calls are TRBV9 and TRBJ2-2, with TRBD2 as a possible D gene (5 bases). Germline CDR1 is SGDLS and CDR2 is YYNGEE. V lost 0 bases, J lost 5 bases, and 11 bases lay in between. This CDR3 is 15 amino acids long. The CDR3 spells CASSVVGVSTGELFF. The CDR3, as DNA: TGTGCCAGCAGCGTAGTCGGGGTTTCTACCGGGGAGCTGTTTTTT.

The rearrangement joins TRBV6-2 or TRBV6-3 to TRBJ2-5, with 8 bases matching TRBD2. The V gene's germline CDR1 is MNHEY and CDR2 SVGEGT. This CDR3 comprises 17 residues. The ends lost 5 bases at V and 2 bases at J; junction bases unmatched: 13. The CDR3 sequence is CASSPPRKRGTQETQYF. The CDR3 DNA reads as TGTGCCAGCAGTCCACCCCGGAAGCGGGGGACTCAAGAGACCCAGTACTTC.

The genes are TRBV3-1 (or the pseudogene TRBV3-2) and TRBJ2-3, with D tentatively TRBD1 (5 bases). With 7 bases removed from V and 2 bases from J, the gap between germline ends came to 10 bases. CDR1 LGHDT and CDR2 YNNKEL come from the germline V gene (reference sequence). This CDR3 region has 13 residues. The CDR3 bases are TGTGCCAGCACAGGGCTTTACACAGATACGCAGTATTTT. Its translation is CASTGLYTDTQYF.